This T cell receptor beta chain is drawn from a study of technical replicates of blood from a handful of donors. Germline V gene sequence: CDR1 SGHTA, CDR2 FQGTGA. Trimming cost V 5 bases and J 7 bases, with 17 bases left between them. CDR3 length: 14 amino acids. Profiling relied on immunoSEQ multiplex PCR, and the TCRdb table lists in-frame clones only, not all of them. The sample includes some 63,000 clones, 87% of them seen just once. The sequenced sample was PBMCs. The chain uses TRBV7-3 and TRBJ1-1, with D possibly matching TRBD1 (6 bases). The receptor's source is a human donor in good health. Some clones in this sample may be carry-over from other donors' samples. CDR3 sequence reads: CASSNDRTLREAFF. The CDR3 nucleotides are TGTGCCAGCAGCAACGACAGGACCCTCCGTGAAGCTTTCTTT.